These 30 T cell receptor beta chains were sequenced from one sample in a study of beta chain features in type 1 diabetes (dated by TCRdb to the late 2010s). The library relied on the immunoSEQ multiplex PCR assay. The entire amount of isolated RNA was reverse transcribed using the High Capacity cDNA Reverse Transcription Kit, so the sequenced TCRB transcripts were expressed ones. TCRdb mirrors the immuneACCESS table, restricted to in-frame sequences. Some clones are absent from its copies; in checked studies, under half trace to an unresolved V gene, and the reason for the others is unknown. The sample has about 410,000 clones on record, roughly 14% of them singletons. The top ten clones comprise roughly 0.035% of the sample. Input material: naive CD4+ T cells from blood. The sample's cell subset or site label is to be understood as: true naive CD4+ T cells. The receptor source for this set is a man in his thirties or forties in good health.

The CDR3 DNA reads as TGCGCCAGCAGCCCCGGGACGGCTGACGACTATGGCTACACCTTC. Amino acid sequence: CASSPGTADDYGYTF. The chain carries TRBV4-3 and TRBJ1-2, with a possible D match to TRBD1 (5 bases). Germline lookup yields CDR1 LGHNA and CDR2 YSLEER. CDR3 length equals 15 residues. The V end lost 4 bases, the J end lost 3 bases, and 15 bases lay between the germline ends.

This clone was observed a few times. The chain links TRBV11-2 to TRBJ2-3; D unclear. CDR1 and CDR2 (germline): SGHAT, FQNNGV. The CDR3 length is 13 residues. The V end was cut by 2 bases, the J end by 6 bases, with 9 bases between. Written as DNA, the CDR3 is TGTGCCAGCAGCTTACCCGTCCACGATACGCAGTATTTT. As protein: CASSLPVHDTQYF. The full variable domain, with the rest looked up from reference TRBV11-2 and TRBJ2-3, is EAGVAQSPRYKIIEKRQSVAFWCNPISGHATLYWYQQILGQGPKLLIQFQNNGVVDDSQLPKDRFSAERLKGVDSTLKIQPAKLEDSAVYLCASSLPVHDTQYFGPGTRLTVL.

The gene calls are TRBV7-2 and TRBJ1-2; D ambiguous. Germline CDR1 SGHTA, CDR2 FQGNSA. This CDR3 spans 13 amino acids. V was trimmed by 0 bases and J by 5 bases, leaving 7 bases between them. In DNA form, the CDR3 reads TGTGCCAGCAGCTTAGCCGACTGGTATGGCTACACCTTC. Its translation is CASSLADWYGYTF. Variable domain in full (rest from reference TRBV7-2 and TRBJ1-2): GAGVSQSPSNKVTEKGKDVELRCDPISGHTALYWYRQSLGQGLEFLIYFQGNSAPDKSGLPSDRFSAERTGGSVSTLTIQRTQQEDSAVYLCASSLADWYGYTFGSGTRLTVV.

The gene calls are TRBV25-1 and TRBJ2-1, with D perhaps matching TRBD2 (6 bases). The germline V gene has CDR1 MGHDK and CDR2 SYGVNS. V was trimmed by 0 bases and J by 0 bases, leaving 12 bases between them. CDR3 length: 17 amino acids. CDR3 nucleotide sequence: TGTGCCAGCAGTGAATACGGAGGGAGGAGCTCCTACAATGAGCAGTTCTTC. This codes for CASSEYGGRSSYNEQFF.

CDR3 sequence reads: CASSIVQGFEQYV. As DNA, the CDR3 is TGTGCCAGCAGCATCGTTCAGGGTTTCGAGCAGTACGTC. V usage is TRBV11-1 and J usage is TRBJ2-7; weak D call: TRBD1 (5 bases). V was shortened by 5 bases and J by 6 bases, with 14 bases between the two germline ends. The CDR3 has 13 residues. The germline gives CDR1 SGHAT, CDR2 FQDESV (reference sequence).

The V and J genes are TRBV29-1 and TRBJ2-7; weak D call: TRBD1 (5 bases). CDR1 SQVTM and CDR2 ANQGSEA come from the germline V gene. Trimming shortened V by 7 bases and J by 5 bases, and 18 bases separated the two germline ends. This CDR3 spans 13 amino acids. CDR3 region: CSGAQGVIDEQYF. The CDR3 bases are TGCAGCGGTGCCCAGGGTGTGATCGACGAGCAGTACTTC.

This clone was seen more than once but under ten times. The CDR3 here is CASSLEGPENNEQFF. Written as DNA, the CDR3 is TGTGCCAGCAGCTTAGAGGGACCAGAAAACAATGAGCAGTTCTTC. The chain carries TRBV7-9 and TRBJ2-1; the D call may be TRBD1 or TRBD2 (5 bases each). The CDR3 covers 15 residues. The germline V and J ends were trimmed by 1 base and 5 bases, with 12 bases remaining between them. The germline CDR1 and CDR2 sequences are SEHNR and FQNEAQ (reference sequence).

The chain links TRBV18 to TRBJ1-1; D might be TRBD1 (5 bases). The CDR3 length is 13 residues. Germline lookup yields CDR1 KGHSH and CDR2 LQKENI. The V and J ends lost 5 bases and 1 base respectively, with 8 bases between them. CDR3 sequence reads: CASSTDRNTEAFF. Written as DNA, the CDR3 is TGTGCCAGCTCAACAGACAGGAACACTGAAGCTTTCTTT.

The rearrangement uses TRBV30 and TRBJ2-5, with D possibly TRBD1 on 5 matching bases. Trimming took off 2 bases at V and 5 bases at J, with 18 bases between the two ends. Germline CDR1 reads GTSNPN; CDR2 reads SVGIG (reference sequence). This CDR3 region has 15 residues. DNA for the CDR3: TGTGCCTGGAGTTTCCCGGGTCCTGCAGGGGAGACCCAGTACTTC. Its protein is CAWSFPGPAGETQYF.

This clone was observed at least ten times. This chain uses TRBV30 with TRBJ2-2; no definite D call. CDR1 and CDR2 from the germline V gene are GTSNPN and SVGIG (reference sequence). V was trimmed by 0 bases and J by 3 bases, leaving 8 bases between them. The CDR3 length is 14 residues. This CDR3 is CAWSVSTDTGELFF. CDR3 in DNA: TGTGCCTGGAGTGTATCAACGGACACCGGGGAGCTGTTTTTT.

The J gene is TRBJ2-1, the V gene TRBV7-2, with TRBD2 matching over 9 bases. The junction had 6 bases not matched to a gene; V was cut back by 2 bases and J by 7 bases. The CDR3 has 15 residues. Looked up from germline, CDR1 is SGHTA and CDR2 is FQGNSA. CDR3 in DNA: TGTGCCAGCAGCTTAACAGCGGGAGGTCGTAATGAGCAGTTCTTC. It encodes CASSLTAGGRNEQFF.

This chain links TRBV16 with TRBJ1-1; D unresolved. The CDR3 is 15 residues long. The V and J ends lost 0 bases and 2 bases respectively, with 10 bases between them. Looked up from germline, CDR1 is KGHSY and CDR2 is FQNENV. CDR3 in DNA: TGTGCCAGCAGCCAATCGGCCCGAGATAACACTGAAGCTTTCTTT. It is translated as CASSQSARDNTEAFF.

In this sample, this clone turned up a few times. The chain combines TRBV2 with TRBJ2-3; 9 nucleotides agree with TRBD2. The CDR3 loop spans 16 amino acids. V lost 6 bases and J lost 3; bases outside the gene matches: 10. Germline V gene sequence: CDR1 SNHLY, CDR2 FYNNEI. The CDR3 DNA sequence: TGTGCCAGCAGGGCGGGGACTAGCTGGGGGACAGATACGCAGTATTTT. It encodes CASRAGTSWGTDTQYF.

The CDR3 region is CASSTMTSGDYNEQFF. For the CDR3, the DNA is TGTGCCAGCAGCACCATGACTAGCGGGGACTACAATGAGCAGTTCTTC. The rearrangement joins TRBV4-2 to TRBJ2-1; 11 bases are a match to TRBD2. Germline CDR1 is LGHNA and CDR2 is YNFKEQ. V was clipped by 5 bases and J by 3 bases; unmatched bases: 6. The CDR3 runs 16 residues.

V usage is TRBV6-5 and J usage is TRBJ2-7; the D is unclear. Trimming removed 5 bases from V and 1 base from J, with 3 bases in between. Looked up from germline, CDR1 is MNHEY and CDR2 is SVGAGI. This CDR3 contains 11 residues. As DNA, the CDR3 is TGTGCCAGCAGTGCTTCCTACGAGCAGTACGTC. It is translated as CASSASYEQYV.

The chain couples TRBV28 to TRBJ1-1; 9 bases are a match to TRBD1. J gave up 6 bases and V 6 bases, and 2 bases lay outside the gene matches. Germline lookup yields CDR1 MDHEN and CDR2 SYDVKM. CDR3 length: 12 residues. The CDR3 loop is CASRWTGAEAFF. DNA of the CDR3: TGTGCCAGCAGGTGGACAGGGGCTGAAGCTTTCTTT.

This clone has just a few counts. One end of the junction fails to match germline, which may point to a read error. This sequence joins TRBV7-2 and TRBJ2-3; perhaps TRBD1 as D (5 bases). The CDR3 has 11 residues. The germline CDR1 and CDR2 sequences are SGHTA and FQGNSA. DNA of the CDR3: TGTGCCAGCAGCCCCCGAGGACACATTATCTTT. This gives the protein CASSPRGHIIF.

The J gene is TRBJ1-3, the V gene TRBV19; no firm D call. Germline V gene data show CDR1 as LNHDA and CDR2 as SQIVND (reference sequence). Trimming left V 5 bases short and J 0 bases short, with 11 bases between. This CDR3 has 15 residues. The CDR3 DNA sequence: TGTGCCAGTAGTCGTCGGAGTGTCTCTGGAAACACCATATATTTT. Protein product: CASSRRSVSGNTIYF.

This clone was counted between two and nine times. The chain couples TRBV7-2 to TRBJ2-3; no clear D gene. V lost 0 bases, J lost 6 bases, and 13 bases lay in between. The germline V gene has CDR1 SGHTA and CDR2 FQGNSA. The CDR3 has 15 amino acids. DNA for the CDR3: TGTGCCAGCAGCTTAGCGGGAATAGTAGTCGATACGCAGTATTTT. Its protein product is CASSLAGIVVDTQYF. The variable domain in full, completed from reference TRBV7-2 and TRBJ2-3, reads GAGVSQSPSNKVTEKGKDVELRCDPISGHTALYWYRQSLGQGLEFLIYFQGNSAPDKSGLPSDRFSAERTGGSVSTLTIQRTQQEDSAVYLCASSLAGIVVDTQYFGPGTRLTVL.

This clone was counted between two and nine times. The chain carries TRBV2 and TRBJ2-7; D assignment may be TRBD1 or TRBD2 (6 bases each). The CDR3 runs 14 residues. V was cut by 8 bases and J by 5 bases, with 19 bases left in between. Germline V CDR1 and CDR2: SNHLY, FYNNEI. The CDR3 nucleotides read TGTGCCAGCCTGGGAGCGGGCAGGGGTAACGAGCAGTACGTC. Translation: CASLGAGRGNEQYV.

V usage is TRBV7-2 and J usage is TRBJ2-3; 10 bases fit TRBD2. There are 15 residues in the CDR3. V shed 7 bases, J shed 5 bases, and the junction held 9 bases outside the gene matches. The germline CDR1 and CDR2 sequences are SGHTA and FQGNSA. CDR3 DNA: TGTGCCAGCAATCCAATCTCTAGCGGGAGAGATACGCAGTATTTT. Translating it yields CASNPISSGRDTQYF.

On this clone itself: A much larger clonotype is one base distant, so this may be a read error. The chain combines TRBV6-6 with TRBJ2-5, with a tentative D call TRBD1 (5 bases). The CDR3 totals 9 residues. Looked up from germline, CDR1 is MNHNY and CDR2 is SVGAGI (reference sequence). The V end was cut by 11 bases, the J end by 5 bases, with 6 bases between. The CDR3 spells CAAGETQYF. CDR3 nucleotides: TGTGCCGCAGGGGAGACCCAGTACTTC.

The chain couples TRBV18 to TRBJ2-6; D gene unclear. The V gene's germline CDR1 is KGHSH and CDR2 LQKENI. V gave up 0 bases and J gave up 4 bases, with 7 bases separating them. The CDR3 is 15 amino acids. This CDR3 reads CASSPPSRGANVLTF. CDR3 in DNA: TGTGCCAGCTCACCACCGTCTAGGGGGGCCAACGTCCTGACTTTC.

The chain is built from TRBV7-8 and TRBJ2-2; D possibly uses TRBD1 or TRBD2 (5 bases each). Germline CDR1 is SGHVS and CDR2 is FQNEAQ. The V end lost 1 base, the J end lost 2 bases, and 11 bases lay between the germline ends. This CDR3 is 16 amino acids long. CDR3 region: CASSLVGVFNTGELFF. The CDR3 nucleotides read TGTGCCAGCAGCTTAGTGGGGGTTTTTAACACCGGGGAGCTGTTTTTT.

The chain uses TRBV5-1 and TRBJ1-2, with D perhaps matching TRBD1 (5 bases). Germline lookup yields CDR1 SGHRS and CDR2 YFSETQ. V lost 4 bases, J lost 8 bases, and 12 bases lay in between. This CDR3 contains 12 residues. Here the CDR3 DNA reads TGCGCCAGCAGCATGGGACTGAAAGGCTACACCTTC. As protein: CASSMGLKGYTF.

The J gene is TRBJ1-1, the V gene TRBV28; D not certain. CDR3 length: 11 amino acids. From germline, CDR1 is MDHEN and CDR2 SYDVKM. With 6 bases removed from V and 8 bases from J, the gap between germline ends came to 10 bases. The CDR3 loop is CASSIGWEAFF. As DNA, the CDR3 is TGTGCCAGCAGCATTGGGTGGGAAGCTTTCTTT. The full variable domain, in which reference TRBV28 and TRBJ1-1 provide the parts outside the CDR3, is DVKVTQSSRYLVKRTGEKVFLECVQDMDHENMFWYRQDPGLGLRLIYFSYDVKMKEKGDIPEGYSVSREKKERFSLILESASTNQTSMYLCASSIGWEAFFGQGTRLTVV.

The chain recombines TRBV15 with TRBJ2-3, with 7 bases that match TRBD1. Per the germline V gene, CDR1 is LNHNV and CDR2 is YYDKDF (reference sequence). The CDR3 consists of 16 residues. V shed 1 base and J 2 bases; nucleotides not matched to a gene: 6. Here the CDR3 DNA reads TGTGCCACCAGCAGAGTCACAGGGGCCATCACAGATACGCAGTATTTT. It specifies CATSRVTGAITDTQYF.

This clone was seen more than once but under ten times. The chain carries TRBV14 and TRBJ2-3, with 7 bases fitting TRBD2. Germline V lookup: CDR1 SGHDN, CDR2 FVKESK. Trimming removed 4 bases from V and 7 bases from J; junction bases left unmatched: 8. There are 14 residues in the CDR3. The chain's CDR3 is CASSPEAGPHTQYF. DNA of the CDR3: TGTGCCAGCAGCCCCGAAGCGGGGCCACATACGCAGTATTTT.

V and J are TRBV9 and TRBJ2-3; 10 bases are a match to TRBD2. Looked up from germline, CDR1 is SGDLS and CDR2 is YYNGEE. This CDR3 comprises 14 residues. With 4 bases clipped from V and 7 bases from J, the junction kept 6 bases outside the gene matches. The CDR3 here is CASSPQGLAYTQYF. The DNA of the CDR3 is TGTGCCAGCAGCCCCCAGGGACTAGCGTATACGCAGTATTTT.

This clone came up once. This chain links TRBV6-1 with TRBJ2-3; no firm D call. The germline V gene has CDR1 MNHNS and CDR2 SASEGT. Trimming left V 0 bases short and J 0 bases short, with 10 bases between. The CDR3 runs to 16 residues. The CDR3: CASSEAIIFSTDTQYF. CDR3 in DNA: TGTGCCAGCAGTGAAGCTATTATCTTTAGCACAGATACGCAGTATTTT.